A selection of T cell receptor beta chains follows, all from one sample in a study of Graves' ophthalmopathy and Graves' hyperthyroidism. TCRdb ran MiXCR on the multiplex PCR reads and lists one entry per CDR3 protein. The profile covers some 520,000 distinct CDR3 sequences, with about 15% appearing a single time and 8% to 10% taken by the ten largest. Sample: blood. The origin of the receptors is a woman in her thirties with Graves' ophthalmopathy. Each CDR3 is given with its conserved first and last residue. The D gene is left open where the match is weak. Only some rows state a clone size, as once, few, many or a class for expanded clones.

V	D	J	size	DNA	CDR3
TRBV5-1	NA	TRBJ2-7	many	TGCGCCAGCAGCCCCCCAGGGGGGTCCTACGAGCAGTACTTC	CASSPPGGSYEQYF
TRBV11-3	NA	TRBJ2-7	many	TGTGCCAGCAGCTTGTGGCAGGGATACGAGCAGTACTTC	CASSLWQGYEQYF
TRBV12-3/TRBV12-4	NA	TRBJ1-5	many	TGTGCCAAAAAACCGGGCAGGCCGCCCCAGCATTTT	CAKKPGRPPQHF
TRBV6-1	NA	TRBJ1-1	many	TGTGCCAGCAGTATTACCCAGGAGAACACTGAAGCTTTCTTT	CASSITQENTEAFF
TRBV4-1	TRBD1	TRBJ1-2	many	TGCGCCAGCAGCCAATACGGGACAGGGGGCAATGGCTACACCTTC	CASSQYGTGGNGYTF
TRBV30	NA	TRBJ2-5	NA	TGTGCCTGGAGCATACTCGGGGTCACACAAGAGACCCAGTACTTC	CAWSILGVTQETQYF
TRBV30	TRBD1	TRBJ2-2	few	TGTGCCTGGAGTGTAATACAGGGGAAGGCCGGGGAGCTGTTTTTT	CAWSVIQGKAGELFF
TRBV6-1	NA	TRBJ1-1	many	TGTGCCAGCAGGGCGGGAGCCACTGAAGCTTTCTTT	CASRAGATEAFF
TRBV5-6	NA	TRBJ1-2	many	TGTGCCAGCAGGCGAATGGCTAACTATGGCTACACCTTC	CASRRMANYGYTF
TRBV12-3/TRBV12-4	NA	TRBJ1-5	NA	TGTGCCAGCAGTTTATCAGGGGTTAAGAGCAATCAGCCCCAGCATTTT	CASSLSGVKSNQPQHF
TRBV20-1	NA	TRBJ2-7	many	TGCAGTGCCAGACCCAGTAGCTACGAGCAGTACTTC	CSARPSSYEQYF
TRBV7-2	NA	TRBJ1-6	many	TGTGCCAGCAGACCTACCGGGCTCTATAATTCACCCCTCCACTTT	CASRPTGLYNSPLHF
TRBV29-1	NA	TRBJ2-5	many	TGCAGCGTTGACTCAGGAAGAGAGACCCAGTACTTC	CSVDSGRETQYF
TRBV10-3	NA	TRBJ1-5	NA	TGTGCCACATCGGGACGAGAAAATCAGCCCCAGCATTTT	CATSGRENQPQHF
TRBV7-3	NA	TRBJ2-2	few	TGTGCCAGCAGCTTAAACGCGGAGCGAAACATGGGGGGGGAGCTGTTTTTT	CASSLNAERNMGGELFF
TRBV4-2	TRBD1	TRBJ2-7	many	TGTGCCAGCAGCCGATCATCCGGGACAGGGGAATCCTACGAGCAGTACTTC	CASSRSSGTGESYEQYF
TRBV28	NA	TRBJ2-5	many	TGTGCCAGCACCCCGTGGTCCCTTCAAGAGACCCAGTACTTC	CASTPWSLQETQYF
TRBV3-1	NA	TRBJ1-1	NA	TGTGCCAGCAGCCCCGGGGGGCTGTACACTGAAGCTTTCTTT	CASSPGGLYTEAFF